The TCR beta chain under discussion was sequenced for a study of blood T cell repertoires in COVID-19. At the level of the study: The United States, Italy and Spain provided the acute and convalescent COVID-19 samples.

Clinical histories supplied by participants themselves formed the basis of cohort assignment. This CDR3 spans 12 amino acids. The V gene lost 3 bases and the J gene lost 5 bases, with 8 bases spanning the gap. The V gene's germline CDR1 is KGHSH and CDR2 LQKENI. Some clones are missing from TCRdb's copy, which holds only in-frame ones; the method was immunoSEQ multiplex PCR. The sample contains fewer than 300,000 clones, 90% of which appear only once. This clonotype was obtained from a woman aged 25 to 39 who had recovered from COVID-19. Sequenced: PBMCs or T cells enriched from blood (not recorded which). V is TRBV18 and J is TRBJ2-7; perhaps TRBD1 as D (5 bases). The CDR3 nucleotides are TGTGCCAGCTCACCTCAGGGCAACGAGCAGTACTTC. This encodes CASSPQGNEQYF. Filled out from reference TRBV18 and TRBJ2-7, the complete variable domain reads NAGVMQNPRHLVRRRGQEARLRCSPMKGHSHVYWYRQLPEEGLKFMVYLQKENIIDESGMPKERFSAEFPKEGPSILRIQQVVRGDSAAYFCASSPQGNEQYFGPGTRLTVT.